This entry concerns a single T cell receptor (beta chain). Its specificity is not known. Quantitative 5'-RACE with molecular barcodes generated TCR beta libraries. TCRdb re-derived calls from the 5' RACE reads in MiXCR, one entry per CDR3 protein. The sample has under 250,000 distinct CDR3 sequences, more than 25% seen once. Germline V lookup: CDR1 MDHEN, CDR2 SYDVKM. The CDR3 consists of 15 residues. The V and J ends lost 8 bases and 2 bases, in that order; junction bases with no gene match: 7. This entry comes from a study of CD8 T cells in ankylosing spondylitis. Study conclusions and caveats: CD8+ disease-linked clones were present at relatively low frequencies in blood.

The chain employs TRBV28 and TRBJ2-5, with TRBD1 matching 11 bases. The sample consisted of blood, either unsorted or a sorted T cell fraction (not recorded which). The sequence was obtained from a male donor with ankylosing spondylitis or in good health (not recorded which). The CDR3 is CASGAGTGGQETQYF. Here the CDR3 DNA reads TGTGCCAGCGGGGCCGGGACAGGGGGTCAAGAGACCCAGTACTTC.